This passage covers 28 T cell receptor beta chains from one sample sequenced in a study of PD-L1 blockade in urothelial cancer. Method: immunoSEQ multiplex PCR; TCRdb's copy keeps in-frame clones and lacks some. The sample lists approximately 48,000 clones; about 83% were seen once. The time point was: pretreatment peripheral blood. The material sequenced was PBMCs, taken around atezolizumab (anti-PD-L1) treatment. The receptors were sampled from a woman aged 60-70 years with urothelial cancer.

This clone was recorded once. The J gene is TRBJ2-7, the V gene TRBV10-3; 7 positions agree with TRBD2. From germline, CDR1 is ENHRY and CDR2 SYGVKD. Trimming took 6 bases from V and 2 from J; bases not matched to a gene: 7. The CDR3 contains 14 residues. The CDR3 region is CAIREMGGTYEQYF. CDR3 sequence (DNA): TGTGCCATCAGAGAGATGGGGGGGACCTACGAGCAGTACTTC.

This clone was seen ten or more times. The rearrangement links TRBV6-5 to TRBJ1-2, with D perhaps matching TRBD1 (6 bases). CDR1 is MNHEY and CDR2 is SVGAGI in the germline V gene. The CDR3 consists of 13 residues. V dropped 3 bases and J dropped 7 bases, with 12 bases sitting between them. The CDR3 protein is CASSYHQGRGYTF. The CDR3 DNA sequence: TGTGCCAGCAGTTATCATCAGGGGCGTGGCTACACCTTC.

The gene calls are TRBV7-2 and TRBJ2-2; TRBD2 aligns across 13 bases. Unmatched junction bases numbered 10, after V lost 5 bases and J lost 7 bases. The CDR3 is 17 amino acids. Germline V gene lookup returns CDR1 SGHTA and CDR2 FQGNSA. The CDR3 here is CASSRTSGSTYGGELFF. The CDR3 nucleotides read TGTGCCAGCAGCCGGACTAGCGGGAGTACATATGGCGGGGAGCTGTTTTTT.

This chain joins TRBV2 and TRBJ2-5; TRBD2 matches at 8 bases. CDR1 and CDR2 from the germline V gene are SNHLY and FYNNEI. Trimming cost V 6 bases and J 7 bases; bases outside gene matches: 10. The CDR3 sequence is 14 residues long. The CDR3 DNA reads TGTGCCAGCAGCCAGGACATGCGGGGGGTGACCCAGTACTTC. Protein product: CASSQDMRGVTQYF.

This clone was picked up one time. This chain connects TRBV19 to TRBJ2-4; possible D gene TRBD1, 6 bases. Germline V gives CDR1 LNHDA, CDR2 SQIVND (reference sequence). V was clipped by 4 bases and J by 6 bases, with 16 bases between them. There are 15 residues in the CDR3. The CDR3 DNA reads as TGTGCCAGTAGTACCCAAACAGGGATACTAAACATTCAGTACTTC. Translation: CASSTQTGILNIQYF.

The chain uses TRBV19 and TRBJ1-3; D ambiguous. Germline loops: CDR1 LNHDA, CDR2 SQIVND (reference sequence). The CDR3 is made up of 12 amino acids. V lost 11 bases and J 0 bases, leaving 8 bases between the germline ends. The DNA for the CDR3 is TGTGCCGGAACGGGCTCTGGAAACACCATATATTTT. It encodes CAGTGSGNTIYF.

This clone was seen repeatedly, ten times or more. The chain links TRBV4-3 to TRBJ2-2; TRBD2 might be the D (6 bases). V was clipped by 0 bases and J by 10 bases, with 15 bases between them. The CDR3 runs 15 residues. Germline CDR1 reads LGHNA; CDR2 reads YSLEER. Written as DNA, the CDR3 is TGCGCCAGCAGCCAAGATCCCCCCGGGCGGGAGGAGCTGTTTTTT. Translating gives CASSQDPPGREELFF.

The chain couples TRBV5-4 to TRBJ1-2, with unresolved D. Deletions cut 4 bases from V and 5 bases from J, with 15 bases between. Germline CDR1 SGHNT, CDR2 YYREEE (reference sequence). The CDR3 has 14 amino acids. The CDR3, as DNA: TGTGCCAGCAGCCCAATGGAGGGATGGTATGGCTACACCTTC. Protein product: CASSPMEGWYGYTF.

The chain recombines TRBV18 with TRBJ1-2, with 11 positions matching TRBD1. Germline V gives CDR1 KGHSH, CDR2 LQKENI. Germline trimming cut 4 bases from V and 2 bases from J; bases unmatched to any gene: 6. The CDR3 length is 16 residues. CDR3 amino acids: CASSLGTGGTNYGYTF. The CDR3 DNA is TGTGCCAGCTCACTTGGGACAGGGGGAACGAACTATGGCTACACCTTC.

This sequence joins TRBV7-9 and TRBJ2-1; D possibly corresponds to TRBD1 (5 bases). The CDR3 length is 13 residues. V lost 1 base to trimming and J lost 4 bases, with 5 bases between them. Germline V CDR1 and CDR2: SEHNR, FQNEAQ (reference sequence). As DNA, the CDR3 is TGTGCCAGCAGCTTAGGACAGTACAATGAGCAGTTCTTC. As protein: CASSLGQYNEQFF.

Judged by abundance, this clone is medium-sized. The chain has TRBV7-2 and TRBJ1-6; 8 bases map to TRBD1. V shed 5 bases and J 10 bases; nucleotides not matched to a gene: 7. The CDR3 is 14 amino acids. CDR1 SGHTA and CDR2 FQGNSA come from the germline V gene. The DNA of the CDR3 is TGTGCCAGCAGCCCAGGACAGGGCAGCTCACCCCTCCACTTT. This sequence encodes CASSPGQGSSPLHF.

This clone was detected only once. The chain has TRBV19 and TRBJ1-3; D possibly corresponds to TRBD1 (6 bases). CDR1 is LNHDA and CDR2 is SQIVND in the germline V gene (reference sequence). The germline V and J ends were trimmed by 4 bases and 0 bases, with 13 bases remaining between them. The CDR3 contains 16 residues. DNA for the CDR3: TGTGCCAGTAGTACCACAGGGACCGACTCTGGAAACACCATATATTTT. Residues: CASSTTGTDSGNTIYF.

J is TRBJ2-4 and V is TRBV4-2; possible D gene TRBD1, 5 bases. CDR1 is LGHNA and CDR2 is YNFKEQ in the germline V gene. Trimming shortened V by 1 base and J by 9 bases, and 13 bases separated the two germline ends. This CDR3 is built from 14 residues. CDR3 sequence reads: CASSQGRDRFIQYF. CDR3 DNA sequence: TGTGCCAGCAGCCAAGGCCGAGACAGATTCATTCAGTACTTC.

This rearrangement joins TRBV15 to TRBJ2-7, with D tentatively TRBD2 (5 bases). The CDR3 runs to 14 residues. V was cut by 0 bases and J by 3 bases, with 9 bases left in between. The germline V gene has CDR1 LNHNV and CDR2 YYDKDF (reference sequence). CDR3 in DNA: TGTGCCACCAGCAGAGATGTTCGGGGCTACGAGCAGTACTTC. This encodes CATSRDVRGYEQYF.

The chain joins TRBV7-2 to TRBJ2-3; no reliable D call. The germline gives CDR1 SGHTA, CDR2 FQGNSA. The CDR3 contains 14 residues. Trimming removed 4 bases at V and 1 base at J, with 9 bases between. The CDR3 reads CASSSLSGTDTQYF. The CDR3 region has the DNA TGTGCCAGCAGCTCCCTTAGTGGCACAGATACGCAGTATTTT.

As concerns this clone: One junction end disagrees with the germline gene, perhaps due to a read error. The chain couples TRBV18 to TRBJ2-1; perhaps TRBD2 as D (6 bases). From germline, CDR1 is KGHSH and CDR2 LQKENI. This CDR3 has 15 amino acids. CDR3 amino acids: CASSPRELRSNEQFF. CDR3 DNA: TGTGCCAGCTCCCCACGGGAGTTGAGATCCAATGAGCAGTTCTTC.

This sequence joins TRBV14 and TRBJ2-7; 9 nucleotides line up with TRBD1. This CDR3 comprises 13 residues. Germline trimming cut 4 bases from V and 7 bases from J; bases unmatched to any gene: 5. In germline, CDR1 is SGHDN, CDR2 FVKESK. CDR3: CASSRDRVGEQYF. CDR3 coding DNA: TGTGCCAGCAGCCGGGACAGGGTGGGAGAGCAGTACTTC.

This chain uses TRBV2 with TRBJ1-5, with 7 nucleotides matching TRBD1. Trimming at V came to 9 bases and at J to 0 bases, leaving 11 bases not matched to a gene. The CDR3 contains 16 residues. Germline CDR1 is SNHLY and CDR2 is FYNNEI. The CDR3 DNA follows: TGTGCCAGTCGACAGGGTTGGCCATATAGCAATCAGCCCCAGCATTTT. Encoded protein: CASRQGWPYSNQPQHF.

This chain connects TRBV6-6 to TRBJ1-2; 9 nucleotides match TRBD1. The CDR3 sequence is 13 residues long. From germline, CDR1 is MNHNY and CDR2 SVGAGI (reference sequence). Trimming removed 6 bases from V and 5 bases from J; junction bases left unmatched: 4. The CDR3 DNA follows: TGTGCCAGCAGCAGGGACAGGGTATATGGCTACACCTTC. Translated, it gives CASSRDRVYGYTF.

This chain connects TRBV2 to TRBJ1-3, with TRBD1 as a possible D gene (5 bases). This CDR3 contains 15 residues. Germline V gives CDR1 SNHLY, CDR2 FYNNEI. The V gene lost 6 bases and the J gene lost 0 bases, with 12 bases spanning the gap. The CDR3 region is CASSSTAFSGNTIYF. In DNA form, the CDR3 reads TGTGCCAGCAGCTCGACAGCATTCTCTGGAAACACCATATATTTT.

The chain has TRBV19 and TRBJ1-5, with TRBD1 identical over 10 bases. Looked up from germline, CDR1 is LNHDA and CDR2 is SQIVND (reference sequence). The junction had 3 bases not matched to a gene; V was cut back by 6 bases and J by 4 bases. CDR3 size: 14 residues. CDR3 amino acids: CASRGTGDNQPQHF. CDR3 sequence (DNA): TGTGCCAGTAGGGGGACAGGGGATAATCAGCCCCAGCATTTT.

The table lists this clone with a count of one. The chain employs TRBV11-2 and TRBJ1-6, with 7 positions matching TRBD1. Germline V gene lookup returns CDR1 SGHAT and CDR2 FQNNGV. CDR3 length: 16 residues. Trimming at V came to 2 bases and at J to 4 bases, leaving 5 bases not matched to a gene. This CDR3 reads CASSLLGTAYNSPLHF. Written as DNA, the CDR3 is TGTGCCAGCAGCTTACTAGGGACAGCGTATAATTCACCCCTCCACTTT.

The chain links TRBV7-6 to TRBJ2-2; 8 bases are shared with TRBD2. The CDR3 has 17 amino acids. CDR1 is SGHVS, CDR2 FNYEAQ, per germline. The junction had 10 bases not matched to a gene; V was cut back by 4 bases and J by 3 bases. The CDR3 spells CASSSGAGGYDTGELFF. CDR3 coding DNA: TGTGCCAGCAGCTCCGGGGCGGGGGGATACGACACCGGGGAGCTGTTTTTT.

The chain carries TRBV4-1 and TRBJ2-7; perhaps TRBD1 as D (6 bases). V was clipped by 0 bases and J by 0 bases, with 12 bases between them. CDR3 length: 16 residues. The V gene's germline CDR1 is MGHRA and CDR2 YSYEKL. CDR3 protein: CASSQDGDNGSYEQYF. DNA for the CDR3: TGCGCCAGCAGCCAAGATGGGGACAATGGCTCCTACGAGCAGTACTTC.

The rearrangement uses TRBV10-3 and TRBJ2-6, with TRBD1 matching 7 bases. V lost 10 bases and J lost 4; bases outside the gene matches: 13. Germline loops: CDR1 ENHRY, CDR2 SYGVKD. The CDR3 is 16 amino acids. The chain's CDR3 is CASGQVPLVGANVLTF. The CDR3 DNA follows: TGTGCCAGCGGACAGGTACCTCTGGTGGGGGCCAACGTCCTGACTTTC.

This clone has only a few counts. The rearrangement links TRBV18 to TRBJ2-7; maybe TRBD2 (6 bases). The V gene lost 0 bases and the J gene lost 2 bases, with 8 bases spanning the gap. The CDR3 has 14 amino acids. Germline V gene lookup returns CDR1 KGHSH and CDR2 LQKENI. In nucleotides, the CDR3 is TGTGCCAGCTCACCACCGGGACTTACCTACGAGCAGTACTTC. This gives the protein CASSPPGLTYEQYF.

The rearrangement links TRBV11-2 to TRBJ2-1, with TRBD2 matching over 15 bases. CDR3 length equals 19 residues. V lost 5 bases and J lost 8; bases outside the gene matches: 16. Per the germline V gene, CDR1 is SGHAT and CDR2 is FQNNGV. Here the CDR3 DNA reads TGTGCCAGCAGCCTTGGACTAGCGGGAGGGCGGAGTGGAGTCCATGAGCAGTTCTTC. Amino acid sequence: CASSLGLAGGRSGVHEQFF.

The gene calls are TRBV10-3 and TRBJ2-5; 11 bases agree with TRBD2. CDR3 length equals 14 residues. V was clipped by 10 bases and J by 5 bases; unmatched bases: 9. In germline, CDR1 is ENHRY, CDR2 SYGVKD. The CDR3, as DNA: TGTGCCACCTCTAGACTAGCGGGGACGGAGACCCAGTACTTC. This codes for CATSRLAGTETQYF.